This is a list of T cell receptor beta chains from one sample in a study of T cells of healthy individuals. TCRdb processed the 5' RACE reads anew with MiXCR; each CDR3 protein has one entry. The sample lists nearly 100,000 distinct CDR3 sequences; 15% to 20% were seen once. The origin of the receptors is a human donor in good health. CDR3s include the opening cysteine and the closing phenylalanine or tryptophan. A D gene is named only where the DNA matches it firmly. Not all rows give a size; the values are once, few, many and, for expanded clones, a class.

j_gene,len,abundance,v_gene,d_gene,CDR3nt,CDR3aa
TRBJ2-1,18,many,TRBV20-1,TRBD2,TGCAGTGCCCTCTCCGGCACTAGCGGGAGGAGCTCCTACAATGAGCAGTTCTTC,CSALSGTSGRSSYNEQFF
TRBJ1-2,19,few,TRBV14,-,TGTGCCAGCAGCCTTAAAGCTCTTGACCTCAGGAATTTTAACTATGGCTACACCTTC,CASSLKALDLRNFNYGYTF
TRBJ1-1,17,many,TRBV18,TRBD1,TGTGCCAGCTCACCACGGACAGGGTCACTAATGAACACTGAAGCTTTCTTT,CASSPRTGSLMNTEAFF
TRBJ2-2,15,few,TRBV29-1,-,TGCAGCGTTGAATCCCAAGCGGGGAACACCGGGGAGCTGTTTTTT,CSVESQAGNTGELFF
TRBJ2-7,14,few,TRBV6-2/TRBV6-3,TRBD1,TGTGCCAGCAGAGGGACAGGGAGCGCCTACGAGCAGTACTTC,CASRGTGSAYEQYF
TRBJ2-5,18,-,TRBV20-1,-,TGCAGTGCTCCAACAATGGGAGAGCACATATGGTACCAAGAGACCCAGTACTTC,CSAPTMGEHIWYQETQYF
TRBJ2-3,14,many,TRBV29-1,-,TGCAGCGCGCCGGAGTCCAGAGGCGCAGATACGCAGTATTTT,CSAPESRGADTQYF
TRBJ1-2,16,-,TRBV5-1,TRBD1,TGCGCCAGCAGCCCCAGTGCAGGGGGCCTTTTCTATGGCTACACCTTC,CASSPSAGGLFYGYTF
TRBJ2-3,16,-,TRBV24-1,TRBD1,TGTGCCACCAGTGACCGGACAGGGGATGAAGCTGATACGCAGTATTTT,CATSDRTGDEADTQYF
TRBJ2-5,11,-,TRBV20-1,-,TGCAGTGCTAGCTGGAAAGAGACCCAGTACTTC,CSASWKETQYF
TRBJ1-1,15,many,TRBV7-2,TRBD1,TGTGCCAGCAGCCCGCAGGGGGCGCGGAGCACTGAAGCTTTCTTT,CASSPQGARSTEAFF
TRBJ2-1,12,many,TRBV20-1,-,TGCAGTGCTAGAGTACCGGGGAATGAGCAGTTCTTC,CSARVPGNEQFF
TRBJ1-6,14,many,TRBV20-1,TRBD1,TGCAGTGCGCCGACAGGGGCCTATAATTCACCCCTCCACTTT,CSAPTGAYNSPLHF
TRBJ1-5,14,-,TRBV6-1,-,TGTGCCAGCACTTTGACAGGCTCCAATCAGCCCCAGCATTTT,CASTLTGSNQPQHF
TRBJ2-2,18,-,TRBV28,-,TGTGCCAGCAGTTTATTCCCTCCAGGAACAATGAACACCGGGGAGCTGTTTTTT,CASSLFPPGTMNTGELFF
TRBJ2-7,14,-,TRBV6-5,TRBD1,TGTGCCAGCAGACCGGACAGGGGCTCCTACGAGCAGTACTTC,CASRPDRGSYEQYF
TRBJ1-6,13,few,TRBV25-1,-,TGTGCCAGCAATTCAGATTGGAGGTCACCCCTCCACTTT,CASNSDWRSPLHF
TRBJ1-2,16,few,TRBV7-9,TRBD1,TGTGCCAGCAGCTCACCGGGACAGGGGGCTGAATATGGCTACACCTTC,CASSSPGQGAEYGYTF
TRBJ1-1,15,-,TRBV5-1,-,TGCGCCAGCAGCAGACTAGGGGGTTTGAACACTGAAGCTTTCTTT,CASSRLGGLNTEAFF
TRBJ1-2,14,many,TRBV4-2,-,TGTGCCAGCAGCGTCCCTCGTTCAGACTATGGCTACACCTTC,CASSVPRSDYGYTF
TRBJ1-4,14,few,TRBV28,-,TGTGCCAGCAGTTTTGACCCAACTAATGAAAAACTGTTTTTT,CASSFDPTNEKLFF
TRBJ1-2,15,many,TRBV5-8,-,TGTGCCAGCAGCCCGGGTCCCACAGGGCTACCGGGCTACACCTTC,CASSPGPTGLPGYTF
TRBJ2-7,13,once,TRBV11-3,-,TGTGCCAGCAGTTTAGCCGAATCCTACGAGCAGTACTTC,CASSLAESYEQYF
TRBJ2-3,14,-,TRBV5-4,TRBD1,TGTGCCAGCAGCGCCGGGACAGGTAGAGATACGCAGTATTTT,CASSAGTGRDTQYF
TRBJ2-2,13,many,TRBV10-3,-,TGTGCCACCGGGACACCAGCGGGCGGGGAGCTGTTTTTT,CATGTPAGGELFF
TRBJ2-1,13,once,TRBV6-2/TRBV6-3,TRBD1,TGTGCCAGCAGTGGACAGGAGTACAATGAGCAGTTCTTC,CASSGQEYNEQFF
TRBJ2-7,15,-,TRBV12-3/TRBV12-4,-,TGTGCCAGCAGTTTGGGCGAGGGACTCGGATACGAGCAGTACTTC,CASSLGEGLGYEQYF
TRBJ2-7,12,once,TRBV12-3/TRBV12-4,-,TGTGCCAGCAGCTCACTAGACTACGAGCAGTACTTC,CASSSLDYEQYF
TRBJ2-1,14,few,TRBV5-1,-,TGCGCCAGCAGCATAGAAAGCTCCTACAATGAGCAGTTCTTC,CASSIESSYNEQFF
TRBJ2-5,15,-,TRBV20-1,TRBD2,TGCAGTGCTAGCCAGGCTAGCGGGAGGAGAGAGACCCAGTACTTC,CSASQASGRRETQYF
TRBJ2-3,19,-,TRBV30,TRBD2,TGTGCCTGGAGTGTACGAGTAGCGGGGGGGCCAGTTGTGATTGATACGCAGTATTTT,CAWSVRVAGGPVVIDTQYF
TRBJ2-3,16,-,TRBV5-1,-,TGCGCCAGCAGCCGTGGGGGACCGAGCCACACAGATACGCAGTATTTT,CASSRGGPSHTDTQYF
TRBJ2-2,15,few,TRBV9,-,TGTGCCAGCAGCGTAGTTGAGGCGGGCACCGGGGAGCTGTTTTTT,CASSVVEAGTGELFF
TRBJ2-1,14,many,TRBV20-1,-,TGCAGTGTAAGACTCCCTACTAGGGGGGATGAGCAGTTCTTC,CSVRLPTRGDEQFF
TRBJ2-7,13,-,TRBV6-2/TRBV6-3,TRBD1,TGTGCCAGCAGTTCTCCGGGACAGGGCCCGCGGTACTTC,CASSSPGQGPRYF
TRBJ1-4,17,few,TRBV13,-,TGTGCCAGCAGCCAAAGGACAGTTTCAGGGGATAATGAAAAACTGTTTTTT,CASSQRTVSGDNEKLFF
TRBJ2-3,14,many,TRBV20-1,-,TGCAGTGCTAGTGGGGGCCAACTCACAGATACGCAGTATTTT,CSASGGQLTDTQYF
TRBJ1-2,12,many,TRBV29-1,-,TGCAGCGGCGGGGTAGCTGCCTATGGCTACACCTTC,CSGGVAAYGYTF
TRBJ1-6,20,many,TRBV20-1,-,TGCAGTGCTAGAGATCGGCGGAGGGAAGTAACGAGGACCTATAATTCACCCCTCCACTTT,CSARDRRREVTRTYNSPLHF
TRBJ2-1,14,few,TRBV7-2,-,TGTGCCAGCAGCTTAGTTGGGGGTTACAATGAGCAGTTCTTC,CASSLVGGYNEQFF
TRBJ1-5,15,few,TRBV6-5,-,TGTGCCAGTCGGTTGGGTGTGGGCGGCAATCAGCCCCAGCATTTT,CASRLGVGGNQPQHF
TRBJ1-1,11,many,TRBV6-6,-,TGTGCCAGCAGGAACACGGCCTGGGCTTTCTTT,CASRNTAWAFF
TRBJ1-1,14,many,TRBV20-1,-,TGCAGTGCCCCGCCCCGGACGGTGAACACTGAAGCTTTCTTT,CSAPPRTVNTEAFF
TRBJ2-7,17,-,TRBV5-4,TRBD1,TGTGCCAGCAGCTCTCAGCATCTTAGGACAGGGGACTACGAGCAGTACTTC,CASSSQHLRTGDYEQYF
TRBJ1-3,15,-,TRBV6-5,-,TGTGCCAGCAGTTACTCGGGCAGAGCTGGAAACACCATATATTTT,CASSYSGRAGNTIYF
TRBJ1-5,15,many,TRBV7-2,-,TGTGCCAGCAGCTTAGATCAGGGGCGCGATCAGCCCCAGCATTTT,CASSLDQGRDQPQHF
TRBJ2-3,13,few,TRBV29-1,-,TGCAGCGTTAAGGCTAGCTTTTCAGATACGCAGTATTTT,CSVKASFSDTQYF
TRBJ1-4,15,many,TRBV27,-,TGTGCCAGCAGTTTTGGGGGGCAGGATAATGAAAAACTGTTTTTT,CASSFGGQDNEKLFF
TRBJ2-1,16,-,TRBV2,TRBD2,TGTGCCAGCAGTGAAGACCAACTAGCGGGCTTCAATGAGCAGTTCTTC,CASSEDQLAGFNEQFF
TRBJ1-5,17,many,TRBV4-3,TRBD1,TGCGCCAGCAGCCAAGATCTGGACAGGGGAATCAATCAGCCCCAGCATTTT,CASSQDLDRGINQPQHF
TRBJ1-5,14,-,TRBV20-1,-,TGCAGTGCCGCCGGCGGGCACTCTCTTCAGCCCCAGCATTTT,CSAAGGHSLQPQHF
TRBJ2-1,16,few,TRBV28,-,TGTGCCAGCAGTTCGGCAAGCGACACTCTTCCCGATGAGCAGTTCTTC,CASSSASDTLPDEQFF
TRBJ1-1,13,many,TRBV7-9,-,TGTGCCAGCAGGAATGGGGAGTTCGCTGAAGCTTTCTTT,CASRNGEFAEAFF
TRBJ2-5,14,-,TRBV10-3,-,TGTGCCATCAGTGAGTTCGTCGGGGGAGAGACCCAGTACTTC,CAISEFVGGETQYF
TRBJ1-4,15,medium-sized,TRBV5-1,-,TGCGCCAGCAGCGTGGGAGTCGGCTTGAATGAAAAACTGTTTTTT,CASSVGVGLNEKLFF
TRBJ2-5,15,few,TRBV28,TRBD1,TGTGCCAGCAGACCACAGGGGGCGCGAGCAGAGACCCAGTACTTC,CASRPQGARAETQYF
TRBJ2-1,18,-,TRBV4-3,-,TGCGCCAGCAGCCAAAATACCGGGACCCCAACTAGGGGGAATGAGCAGTTCTTC,CASSQNTGTPTRGNEQFF
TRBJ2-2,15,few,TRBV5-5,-,TGTGCCAGCAGCTTGGGGCACTCGAACACCGGGGAGCTGTTTTTT,CASSLGHSNTGELFF
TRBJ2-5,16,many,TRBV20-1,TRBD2,TGCAGTGCTAGCTCTAGCGGGGGGACCATTCAAGAGACCCAGTACTTC,CSASSSGGTIQETQYF